These 5 T cell receptor beta chains were all obtained from the same sample, sequenced in a study of T cells in Graves' hyperthyroidism and ophthalmopathy. TCR beta CDR3 regions were amplified from RNA transcripts. The HTBI primer set served for first-round RT-PCR of the TCR CDR3. Via MiXCR, TCRdb re-called the multiplex PCR reads, giving one row per CDR3 protein. The table records some 570,000 distinct CDR3 sequences, 15% to 20% of them present only once. The sample consisted of blood. These receptors came from a woman under 30 with Graves' ophthalmopathy.

The table lists this clonotype with a few counts. The V call is TRBV6-1, the J call TRBJ2-7; tentatively, D is TRBD2 (5 bases). The germline V gene encodes CDR1 MNHNS and CDR2 SASEGT. V was shortened by 6 bases and J by 0 bases, with 6 bases between the two germline ends. There are 12 residues in the CDR3. The CDR3 loop reads CASRGDSYEQYF. The CDR3 nucleotides read TGTGCCAGCAGGGGAGACTCCTACGAGCAGTACTTC.

This clonotype was counted between two and nine times. This chain links TRBV7-6 with TRBJ2-7, with a tentative D call TRBD1 (5 bases). Trimming took 4 bases from V and 2 from J, leaving 12 bases between them. Germline V gives CDR1 SGHVS, CDR2 FNYEAQ. The CDR3 has 14 amino acids. This CDR3 reads CASSYAGKAYEQYF. Written as DNA, the CDR3 is TGTGCCAGCAGCTATGCAGGGAAAGCCTACGAGCAGTACTTC.

Ten or more counts support this clonotype. V usage is TRBV10-3 and J usage is TRBJ1-1, with unresolved D. Germline loops: CDR1 ENHRY, CDR2 SYGVKD. The CDR3 totals 11 residues. The ends were cut back, 3 bases at V and 2 bases at J, with 1 base in the middle. The DNA for the CDR3 is TGTGCCATCAGTGACAACACTGAAGCTTTCTTT. The encoded protein is CAISDNTEAFF.

The table lists this clonotype with many counts. The chain is built from TRBV20-1 and TRBJ2-7; 7 positions agree with TRBD2. The germline CDR1 and CDR2 sequences are DFQATT and SNEGSKA (reference sequence). This CDR3 spans 13 amino acids. V lost 0 bases and J lost 2; bases outside the gene matches: 1. The CDR3 DNA sequence: TGCAGTGCTAGAGAGCGGGAGCCCTACGAGCAGTACTTC. Translated, it gives CSAREREPYEQYF.

There are many counts of this clonotype. The chain has TRBV27 and TRBJ1-5; D unresolved. This CDR3 is built from 14 residues. The V gene lost 2 bases and the J gene lost 3 bases, with 8 bases spanning the gap. Per germline, CDR1 MNHEY and CDR2 SMNVEV (reference sequence). The CDR3 DNA sequence: TGTGCCAGCAGTTTACACGGAAACAATCAGCCCCAGCATTTT. Translation gives CASSLHGNNQPQHF.